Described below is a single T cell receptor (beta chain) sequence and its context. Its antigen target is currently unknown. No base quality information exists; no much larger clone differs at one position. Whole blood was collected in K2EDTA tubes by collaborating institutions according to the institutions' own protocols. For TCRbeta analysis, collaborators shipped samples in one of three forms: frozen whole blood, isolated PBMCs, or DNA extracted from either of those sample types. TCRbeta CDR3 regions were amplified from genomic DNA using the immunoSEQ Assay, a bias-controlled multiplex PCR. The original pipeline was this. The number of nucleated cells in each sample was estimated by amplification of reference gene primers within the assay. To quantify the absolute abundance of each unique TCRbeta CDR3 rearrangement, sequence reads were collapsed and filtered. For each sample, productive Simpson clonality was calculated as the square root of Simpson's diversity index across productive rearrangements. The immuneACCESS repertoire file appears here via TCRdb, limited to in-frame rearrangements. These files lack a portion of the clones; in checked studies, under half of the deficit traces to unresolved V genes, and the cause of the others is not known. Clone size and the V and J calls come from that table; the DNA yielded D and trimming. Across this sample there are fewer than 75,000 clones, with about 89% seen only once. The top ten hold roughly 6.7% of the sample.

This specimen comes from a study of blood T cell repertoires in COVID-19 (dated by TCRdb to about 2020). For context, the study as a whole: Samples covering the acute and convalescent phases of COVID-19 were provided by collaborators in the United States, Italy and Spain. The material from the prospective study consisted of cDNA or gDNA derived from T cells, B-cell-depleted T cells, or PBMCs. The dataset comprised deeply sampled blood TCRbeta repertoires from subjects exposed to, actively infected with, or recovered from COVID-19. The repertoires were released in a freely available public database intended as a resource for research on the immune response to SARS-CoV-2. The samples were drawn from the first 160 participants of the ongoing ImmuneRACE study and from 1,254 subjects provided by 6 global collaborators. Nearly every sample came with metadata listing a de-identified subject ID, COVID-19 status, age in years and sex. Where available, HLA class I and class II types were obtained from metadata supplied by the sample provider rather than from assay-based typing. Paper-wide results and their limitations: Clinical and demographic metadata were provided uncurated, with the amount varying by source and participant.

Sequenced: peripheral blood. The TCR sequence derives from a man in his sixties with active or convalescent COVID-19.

CDR3 reads: CASSIGTSGSGNEQFF. The nucleotide sequence reads as follows: TGTGCCAGTAGTATAGGGACTAGCGGGAGTGGGAATGAGCAGTTCTTC. The chain uses TRBV19 and TRBJ2-1, with 13 bases in between that match TRBD2. Unmatched junction bases come to 4, with V trimmed by 1 base and J by 7 bases. The CDR3 starts with the cysteine, ends with the phenylalanine, and has 16 residues. The sequence is cut down to CDR3 DNA, 48 bases in frame from base 1. Reading the germline V gene (reference sequence) gives CDR1 LNHDA and CDR2 SQIVND.